The next 10 T cell receptor beta chains were all read from a single sample in a study of cytomegalovirus exposure and HLA in healthy donors. PCR was performed using 60 Vbeta and 13 Jbeta primers. Libraries were prepared by immunoSEQ multiplex PCR; TCRdb keeps only in-frame clonotypes and omits some of them. Counted here are around 80,000 clones, about a tenth occurring once; the ten biggest clones make up approximately 23%. The sequencing input was PBMCs. These receptors all come from a man aged 55 to 70 in good health and CMV-seropositive.

This clone was seen a handful of times. The chain carries TRBV19 and TRBJ1-1, with TRBD1 matching over 7 bases. Trimming cost V 0 bases and J 1 base; bases outside gene matches: 2. The CDR3 runs 15 residues. In germline, CDR1 is LNHDA, CDR2 SQIVND (reference sequence). The CDR3 loop is CASSIDGTENTEAFF. The CDR3 bases are TGTGCCAGTAGTATAGACGGGACAGAGAACACTGAAGCTTTCTTT.

There are a few counts of this clone. This chain links TRBV6-5 with TRBJ2-2; 7 bases match TRBD1. The germline V gene has CDR1 MNHEY and CDR2 SVGAGI. There are 15 residues in the CDR3. Trimming at V came to 6 bases and at J to 1 base, leaving 5 bases not matched to a gene. The CDR3 loop is CASRPGQMNTGELFF. The CDR3 nucleotides read TGTGCCAGCAGACCGGGACAGATGAACACCGGGGAGCTGTTTTTT.

This clone was picked up a small number of times. The chain combines TRBV28 with TRBJ2-1, with 13 bases fitting TRBD2. The trim removed 3 bases at V and 7 bases at J, leaving 3 bases unmatched. Germline assignment: CDR1 MDHEN and CDR2 SYDVKM. This CDR3 contains 15 residues. The CDR3 sequence is CASSLATSGRNEQFF. CDR3 bases: TGTGCCAGCAGTTTGGCGACTAGCGGGAGGAATGAGCAGTTCTTC.

This clone was seen a handful of times. This rearrangement joins TRBV27 to TRBJ2-3, with 9 bases lining up with TRBD2. The V gene's germline CDR1 is MNHEY and CDR2 SMNVEV (reference sequence). The CDR3 has 15 amino acids. J gave up 8 bases and V 5 bases, and 11 bases lay outside the gene matches. CDR3 amino acids: CASSPLAGDRGTQYF. The CDR3 nucleotides are TGTGCCAGCAGTCCATTAGCGGGAGATAGAGGTACGCAGTATTTT.

In its sample, this clone was seen a few times. The chain uses TRBV30 and TRBJ2-1, with D possibly TRBD2 on 5 matching bases. The CDR3 length is 13 residues. Germline values: CDR1 GTSNPN, CDR2 SVGIG (reference sequence). The ends were cut back, 4 bases at V and 3 bases at J, with 10 bases in the middle. As DNA, the CDR3 is TGTGCCTGGAAAAAGCGGCTCTACAATGAGCAGTTCTTC. Protein: CAWKKRLYNEQFF.

Only a few counts were recorded for this clone. This chain connects TRBV19 to TRBJ2-1, with 8 bases identical to TRBD2. CDR3 length: 16 residues. Losses at the gene ends were 10 bases for V and 9 bases for J; bases not matched to a gene: 20. Germline loops: CDR1 LNHDA, CDR2 SQIVND (reference sequence). The CDR3 region has the DNA TGTGCCACCCGATCGGGGGGGGCGCCGGAGACCAGTGAGCAGTTCTTC. As protein: CATRSGGAPETSEQFF.

The rearrangement links TRBV5-1 to TRBJ2-1; 9 bases match TRBD2. V lost 4 bases to trimming and J lost 0 bases; unmatched junction nucleotides: 17. In germline, CDR1 is SGHRS, CDR2 YFSETQ. The length of the CDR3 is 20 residues. CDR3 residues: CASSVIAGEMVASSYNEQFF. The CDR3 DNA is TGCGCCAGCAGCGTCATAGCGGGAGAAATGGTAGCGAGCTCCTACAATGAGCAGTTCTTC.

V usage is TRBV4-1 and J usage is TRBJ2-3; 11 bases line up with TRBD1. The CDR3 length is 14 residues. The J segment lost 7 bases and the V segment lost 4 bases, leaving 4 bases of the junction unmatched. Germline-derived CDR1 and CDR2 are MGHRA and YSYEKL. The CDR3 is CASSRTGGTNTQYF. Here the CDR3 DNA reads TGCGCCAGCAGCCGGACAGGGGGCACTAATACGCAGTATTTT.

This clone was counted at least ten times. The chain carries TRBV4-1 and TRBJ2-7; 10 bases line up with TRBD2. The ends lost 4 bases at V and 3 bases at J; junction bases unmatched: 6. The CDR3 is 15 amino acids. Looked up from germline, CDR1 is MGHRA and CDR2 is YSYEKL. CDR3 in DNA: TGCGCCAGCAGCCGATTAGCGGGAGGAATCTACGAGCAGTACTTC. Its translation: CASSRLAGGIYEQYF.

This clone turned up a few times. The CDR3 region has the DNA TGCGCCAGCAGCCCGGGCGGGACAGTATCCAATGAGCAGTTCTTC. It codes for CASSPGGTVSNEQFF. V usage is TRBV5-1 and J usage is TRBJ2-1, with TRBD1 as a possible D gene (7 bases). Germline assignment: CDR1 SGHRS and CDR2 YFSETQ. With 4 bases removed from V and 6 bases from J, the gap between germline ends came to 17 bases. The CDR3 is 15 amino acids.